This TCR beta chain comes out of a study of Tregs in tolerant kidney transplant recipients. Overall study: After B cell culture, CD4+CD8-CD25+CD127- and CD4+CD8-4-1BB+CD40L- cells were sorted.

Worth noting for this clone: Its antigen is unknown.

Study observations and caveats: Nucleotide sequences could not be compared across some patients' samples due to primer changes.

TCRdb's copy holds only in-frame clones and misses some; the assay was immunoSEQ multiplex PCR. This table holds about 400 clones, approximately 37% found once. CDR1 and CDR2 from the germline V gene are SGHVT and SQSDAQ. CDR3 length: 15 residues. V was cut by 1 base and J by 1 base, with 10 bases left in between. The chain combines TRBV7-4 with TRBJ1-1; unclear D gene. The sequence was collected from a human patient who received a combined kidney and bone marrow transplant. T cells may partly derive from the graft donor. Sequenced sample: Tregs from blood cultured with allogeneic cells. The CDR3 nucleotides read TGTGCCAGCAGCTTAGATTTTACGTCGAACACTGAAGCTTTCTTT. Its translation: CASSLDFTSNTEAFF.